One and the same sample provided the 30 T cell receptor beta chains below, sequenced in a study of shared clonotypes between healthy human individuals. Produced via immunoSEQ multiplex PCR; TCRdb's table is partial and in-frame only. This table holds a few million clones, over 85% found once. Selected positively for CCR7 and CD45RO-negative, naive CD8 cells excluded terminally differentiated effector memory CD45RA+ cells. Sequencing was done on a sample of naive CD8+ T cells from PBMCs. The receptors here all came from a man between 18 and 29 years old in good health. Some clones in this sample may be carry-over from other donors' samples.

This rearrangement joins TRBV13 to TRBJ1-1; D may be TRBD1 (5 bases). The length of the CDR3 is 15 residues. Germline V gives CDR1 PRHDT, CDR2 FYEKMQ (reference sequence). V was cut by 0 bases and J by 5 bases, with 13 bases left in between. The CDR3 region has the DNA TGTGCCAGCAGCTTAGGCCTCGGGGCGCGGACTGAAGCTTTCTTT. This codes for CASSLGLGARTEAFF.

V is TRBV9 and J is TRBJ1-1; D call uncertain. The CDR3 is made up of 15 amino acids. Trimming shortened V by 0 bases and J by 3 bases, and 12 bases separated the two germline ends. Germline CDR1 and CDR2: SGDLS and YYNGEE. The CDR3 DNA is TGTGCCAGCAGCGTAGACTGGGGAACATACACTGAAGCTTTCTTT. This gives the protein CASSVDWGTYTEAFF.

The chain has TRBV27 and TRBJ2-1, with a possible D match to TRBD1 (6 bases). V was clipped by 3 bases and J by 8 bases, with 14 bases between them. The CDR3 consists of 14 residues. Germline V gene lookup returns CDR1 MNHEY and CDR2 SMNVEV (reference sequence). CDR3 DNA: TGTGCCAGCAGTTTGCCAGGGGCCCTCCATGAGCAGTTCTTC. This translates into CASSLPGALHEQFF.

The chain combines TRBV9 with TRBJ2-2; 7 bases map to TRBD1. Germline V gene sequence: CDR1 SGDLS, CDR2 YYNGEE. The CDR3 has 15 amino acids. The J segment lost 6 bases and the V segment lost 4 bases, leaving 9 bases of the junction unmatched. The CDR3 DNA reads TGTGCCAGCAGCCCAAGACAGGGTATCGCCGGGGAGCTGTTTTTT. Amino acids: CASSPRQGIAGELFF.

CDR3 sequence (DNA): TGTGCCAGCAGCCACCGGGACAGGGAGTCCTACGAGCAGTACTTC. This gives the protein CASSHRDRESYEQYF. V and J are TRBV7-9 and TRBJ2-7; 9 bases fit TRBD1. From germline, CDR1 is SEHNR and CDR2 FQNEAQ (reference sequence). The junction had 6 bases not matched to a gene; V was cut back by 5 bases and J by 1 base. This CDR3 comprises 15 residues.

J is TRBJ2-3 and V is TRBV30, with D unclear. The CDR3 runs 13 residues. Trimming left V 2 bases short and J 1 base short, with 7 bases between. The V gene's germline CDR1 is GTSNPN and CDR2 SVGIG (reference sequence). In nucleotides, the CDR3 is TGTGCCTGGAGTCCCAAACGCACAGATACGCAGTATTTT. This translates into CAWSPKRTDTQYF.

Concerning this clone itself: Other DNA sequences in this specimen translate into the identical CDR3. This rearrangement joins TRBV29-1 to TRBJ2-7; possible D gene TRBD1, 6 bases. Germline V gene sequence: CDR1 SQVTM, CDR2 ANQGSEA. The CDR3 totals 11 residues. Trimming left V 5 bases short and J 4 bases short, with 9 bases between. CDR3 nucleotide sequence: TGCAGCGTTAAGGACAGTTACGAGCAGTACTTC. Protein sequence: CSVKDSYEQYF.

The chain links TRBV7-9 to TRBJ2-7; D is tentatively TRBD1 or TRBD2 (7 bases each). Trimming took off 4 bases at V and 5 bases at J, with 15 bases between the two ends. This CDR3 has 14 residues. Germline loops: CDR1 SEHNR, CDR2 FQNEAQ (reference sequence). CDR3 coding DNA: TGTGCCAGCAGCTCCCGGGGAGGGGGCCACGAGCAGTACTTC. Translated, it gives CASSSRGGGHEQYF.

This clone was observed a few times. This chain links TRBV27 with TRBJ1-1; perhaps TRBD1 as D (5 bases). The germline V gene encodes CDR1 MNHEY and CDR2 SMNVEV (reference sequence). Trimming took 6 bases from V and 7 from J, leaving 15 bases between them. The CDR3 runs 13 residues. CDR3 in DNA: TGTGCCAGCAGCACCAAGGGGCAGCGTGAAGCTTTCTTT. Protein: CASSTKGQREAFF.

This sequence joins TRBV9 and TRBJ1-2; D uncertain. The CDR3 is 15 residues long. The germline gives CDR1 SGDLS, CDR2 YYNGEE. V was shortened by 4 bases and J by 3 bases, with 16 bases between the two germline ends. The CDR3 sequence is CASSPRANRDYGYTF. The CDR3 nucleotides are TGTGCCAGCAGCCCTAGGGCAAATAGGGACTATGGCTACACCTTC.

The rearrangement joins TRBV27 to TRBJ2-2; D is possibly TRBD1 (5 bases). Trimming cost V 0 bases and J 6 bases, with 11 bases left between them. CDR1 and CDR2 from the germline V gene are MNHEY and SMNVEV (reference sequence). CDR3 length equals 15 residues. CDR3 nucleotide sequence: TGTGCCAGCAGTTTATCTGTGCTGGGGCCCGGGGAGCTGTTTTTT. It is translated as CASSLSVLGPGELFF.

The chain has TRBV27 and TRBJ2-1; 7 bases are a match to TRBD2. CDR1 MNHEY and CDR2 SMNVEV come from the germline V gene (reference sequence). V was clipped by 3 bases and J by 5 bases; unmatched bases: 13. The CDR3 covers 17 residues. The CDR3 sequence is CASSFASGGRRDNEQFF. CDR3 coding DNA: TGTGCCAGCAGTTTCGCCAGCGGCGGGAGAAGGGACAATGAGCAGTTCTTC.

V usage is TRBV7-8 and J usage is TRBJ2-1; D is uncertain. Germline V gene sequence: CDR1 SGHVS, CDR2 FQNEAQ. The CDR3 extends over 15 amino acids. V lost 1 base and J 0 bases, leaving 7 bases between the germline ends. The CDR3 reads CASSLVVSSYNEQFF. DNA for the CDR3: TGTGCCAGCAGCTTAGTGGTCTCCTCCTACAATGAGCAGTTCTTC. Variable domain in full (rest from reference TRBV7-8 and TRBJ2-1): GAGVSQSPRYKVAKRGQDVALRCDPISGHVSLFWYQQALGQGPEFLTYFQNEAQLDKSGLPSDRFFAERPEGSVSTLKIQRTQQEDSAVYLCASSLVVSSYNEQFFGPGTRLTVL.

On this clone: Germline is not matched at one junction end, which may reflect a read error. The J gene is TRBJ1-1, the V gene TRBV4-1, with 9 positions matching TRBD1. The CDR3 is 14 residues long. Germline CDR1 and CDR2: MGHRA and YSYEKL. The CDR3 loop reads CASNQPTGGTEAFF. CDR3 nucleotide sequence: TGCGCCAGCAACCAACCGACAGGGGGCACTGAAGCTTTCTTT.

V and J are TRBV4-3 and TRBJ2-1; TRBD2 agrees at 8 bases. The germline gives CDR1 LGHNA, CDR2 YSLEER. Trimming at V came to 1 base and at J to 4 bases, leaving 9 bases not matched to a gene. The CDR3 has 17 residues. This chain's CDR3 is CASSQAGGGRKYNEQFF. In DNA form, the CDR3 reads TGCGCCAGCAGCCAAGCTGGGGGCGGGAGGAAGTACAATGAGCAGTTCTTC.

The rearrangement joins TRBV7-9 to TRBJ1-2, with 9 bases identical to TRBD1. This CDR3 region has 15 residues. With 5 bases clipped from V and 6 bases from J, the junction kept 10 bases outside the gene matches. The V gene's germline CDR1 is SEHNR and CDR2 FQNEAQ (reference sequence). DNA of the CDR3: TGTGCCAGCAGCCACCGGACAGGGGAGAGGGATGGCTACACCTTC. This translates into CASSHRTGERDGYTF.

The J gene is TRBJ1-1, the V gene TRBV25-1; TRBD1 matches at 9 bases. Germline V gives CDR1 MGHDK, CDR2 SYGVNS. The CDR3 totals 13 residues. The ends lost 6 bases at V and 6 bases at J; junction bases unmatched: 5. CDR3 bases: TGTGCCAGCAGCGACAGGGGGTTCGCTGAAGCTTTCTTT. Translating gives CASSDRGFAEAFF.

The chain employs TRBV7-2 and TRBJ1-3; TRBD1 aligns across 9 bases. CDR1 and CDR2 from the germline V gene are SGHTA and FQGNSA. The V and J ends lost 1 base and 2 bases, in that order; junction bases with no gene match: 0. The CDR3 runs to 15 residues. CDR3 sequence: CASSLGQGAGNTIYF. CDR3 nucleotides: TGTGCCAGCAGCTTAGGACAGGGGGCTGGAAACACCATATATTTT.

J is TRBJ2-7 and V is TRBV27; no definite D call. CDR1 MNHEY and CDR2 SMNVEV come from the germline V gene (reference sequence). The CDR3 is 15 amino acids. V was clipped by 5 bases and J by 2 bases, with 16 bases between them. The CDR3 bases are TGTGCCAGCAGTCCCCCCTTTCCGGGTCCCTACGAGCAGTACTTC. This codes for CASSPPFPGPYEQYF.

The DNA for the CDR3 is TGCGCCAGCAGCTTCGCGGGCCGCGGACTAGCGGGAGAAAACACCGGGGAGCTGTTTTTT. This codes for CASSFAGRGLAGENTGELFF. The chain combines TRBV5-1 with TRBJ2-2, with 13 bases that match TRBD2. The CDR3 is 20 residues long. Germline V gene data show CDR1 as SGHRS and CDR2 as YFSETQ. The V gene end was trimmed by 2 bases and the J gene end by 2 bases; junction bases not matched to a gene: 12.

The chain has TRBV28 and TRBJ2-5; weak D call: TRBD1 (7 bases). The V end lost 5 bases, the J end lost 2 bases, and 12 bases lay between the germline ends. Germline assignment: CDR1 MDHEN and CDR2 SYDVKM. This CDR3 has 14 residues. The CDR3 DNA reads as TGTGCCAGCAGTGCGGGACAGCGTCAAGAGACCCAGTACTTC. This encodes CASSAGQRQETQYF.

This chain joins TRBV28 and TRBJ2-7; 7 bases map to TRBD1. V lost 5 bases, J lost 5 bases, and 12 bases stayed unmatched. Germline assignment: CDR1 MDHEN and CDR2 SYDVKM. CDR3 length: 15 residues. CDR3 in amino acids: CASSALQGIVNEQYF. The CDR3 bases are TGTGCCAGCAGTGCCTTACAGGGGATTGTCAACGAGCAGTACTTC.

This chain links TRBV29-1 with TRBJ1-2; no clear D gene. V was cut by 6 bases and J by 2 bases, with 10 bases left in between. Germline assignment: CDR1 SQVTM and CDR2 ANQGSEA. The CDR3 has 12 amino acids. CDR3 nucleotides: TGCAGCGTCAAGAAAGCGAACTATGGCTACACCTTC. This translates into CSVKKANYGYTF.

To note about this clone: The same CDR3 arises from other DNA sequences in this sample as well. The V gene is TRBV9, the J gene TRBJ1-1; 7 nucleotides align to TRBD1. V was clipped by 4 bases and J by 5 bases; unmatched bases: 5. This CDR3 comprises 13 residues. Per the germline V gene, CDR1 is SGDLS and CDR2 is YYNGEE. The CDR3 loop reads CASSPTGRTEAFF. The CDR3 nucleotides are TGTGCCAGCAGCCCGACAGGGCGGACTGAAGCTTTCTTT.

V usage is TRBV7-9 and J usage is TRBJ2-2, with 8 positions matching TRBD1. Germline V gene sequence: CDR1 SEHNR, CDR2 FQNEAQ (reference sequence). CDR3 length: 18 amino acids. The J segment lost 6 bases and the V segment lost 4 bases, leaving 16 bases of the junction unmatched. The CDR3 DNA reads as TGTGCCAGCAGCTCCGATCGGACAGGGCTACCCGGATCCGGGGAGCTGTTTTTT. Translating it yields CASSSDRTGLPGSGELFF. The variable domain in full, completed from reference TRBV7-9 and TRBJ2-2, reads DTGVSQNPRHKITKRGQNVTFRCDPISEHNRLYWYRQTLGQGPEFLTYFQNEAQLEKSRLLSDRFSAERPKGSFSTLEIQRTEQGDSAMYLCASSSDRTGLPGSGELFFGEGSRLTVL.

This chain uses TRBV28 with TRBJ1-2; 9 bases fit TRBD1. The trim removed 6 bases at V and 10 bases at J, leaving 12 bases unmatched. The CDR3 consists of 14 residues. Germline CDR1 and CDR2: MDHEN and SYDVKM. CDR3 coding DNA: TGTGCCAGCAGGCCCCCCGGGACAGGGACGGACTACACCTTC. Translation: CASRPPGTGTDYTF.

J is TRBJ2-2 and V is TRBV5-6; D ambiguous. CDR1 and CDR2 from the germline V gene are SGHDT and YYEEEE. Trimming stripped 3 bases from V and 6 bases from J, with 12 bases between. The CDR3 extends over 14 amino acids. The chain's CDR3 is CASSSAVPAGELFF. CDR3 sequence (DNA): TGTGCCAGCAGCTCCGCGGTCCCGGCCGGGGAGCTGTTTTTT. Based on the CDR3 plus reference TRBV5-6 and TRBJ2-2, the full variable domain is DAGVTQSPTHLIKTRGQQVTLRCSPKSGHDTVSWYQQALGQGPQFIFQYYEEEERQRGNFPDRFSGHQFPNYSSELNVNALLLGDSALYLCASSSAVPAGELFFGEGSRLTVL.

V is TRBV28 and J is TRBJ2-5; perhaps TRBD1 as D (6 bases). The V end was cut by 6 bases, the J end by 4 bases, with 18 bases between. Germline CDR1 is MDHEN and CDR2 is SYDVKM. The CDR3 is made up of 15 amino acids. CDR3 DNA sequence: TGTGCCAGCAGCCATCTACAGGGAGTAGGAGAGACCCAGTACTTC. Its translation: CASSHLQGVGETQYF. The entire variable domain, with the rest obtained from reference TRBV28 and TRBJ2-5, is as follows: DVKVTQSSRYLVKRTGEKVFLECVQDMDHENMFWYRQDPGLGLRLIYFSYDVKMKEKGDIPEGYSVSREKKERFSLILESASTNQTSMYLCASSHLQGVGETQYFGPGTRLLVL.

The gene calls are TRBV6-5 and TRBJ2-7; possibly TRBD1 or TRBD2 for D (5 bases each). Trimming took 5 bases from V and 6 from J, leaving 14 bases between them. Looked up from germline, CDR1 is MNHEY and CDR2 is SVGAGI. This CDR3 region has 13 residues. The CDR3 bases are TGTGCCAGCAGTGACCGCGTGGGGGTCGAGCAGTACTTC. Translated, it gives CASSDRVGVEQYF.

The V call is TRBV6-4, the J call TRBJ2-1; 10 bases map to TRBD2. The CDR3 totals 15 residues. Germline lookup yields CDR1 MRHNA and CDR2 SNTAGT. Trimming removed 3 bases from V and 9 bases from J; junction bases left unmatched: 8. DNA for the CDR3: TGTGCCAGCAGTGAGGTAACTAGCGGGACGGGTGAGCAGTTCTTC. Protein: CASSEVTSGTGEQFF.